These 3 T cell receptor beta chains share one sample of origin, sequenced in a study of cytomegalovirus exposure and HLA in healthy donors. In the PCR, 60 Vbeta and 13 Jbeta primers were used. Profiling relied on immunoSEQ multiplex PCR, and the TCRdb table lists in-frame clones only, not all of them. The sample carries 160,000 or so clones, more than 65% recorded once. The sample was PBMCs. Receptors originate from a man aged 25-40 years in good health and CMV-seronegative.

The V gene is TRBV7-8, the J gene TRBJ2-1; TRBD1 matches at 7 bases. The CDR3 runs 13 residues. In germline, CDR1 is SGHVS, CDR2 FQNEAQ. V shed 5 bases, J shed 12 bases, and the junction held 10 bases outside the gene matches. The DNA of the CDR3 is TGTGCCAGCAGCGCCCGACAGGGAAGGTGGCAGTTCTTC. It codes for CASSARQGRWQFF.

V gene TRBV5-1 combines with J gene TRBJ2-7; 8 positions agree with TRBD2. The length of the CDR3 is 15 residues. Germline V lookup: CDR1 SGHRS, CDR2 YFSETQ. Trimming took 3 bases from V and 0 from J; bases not matched to a gene: 5. The CDR3: CASSSGGGFSYEQYF. CDR3 nucleotide sequence: TGCGCCAGCAGCTCGGGAGGGGGGTTCTCCTACGAGCAGTACTTC.

This sequence joins TRBV6-1 and TRBJ2-2; maybe TRBD2 (6 bases). The CDR3 sequence is 13 residues long. Germline V gene sequence: CDR1 MNHNS, CDR2 SASEGT. V lost 10 bases, J lost 8 bases, and 17 bases lay in between. The CDR3 nucleotides read TGTGCCACCCCGCGGAGGGGCGATGGGGAGCTGTTTTTT. Translating it yields CATPRRGDGELFF.